The 5 T cell receptor beta chains given below trace back to one sample, sequenced in a study of blood T cell repertoires in COVID-19. The method was immunoSEQ multiplex PCR; TCRdb's version includes in-frame clones alone and lacks a portion of them. The sample consists of fewer than 50,000 clones, about four fifths of them appearing once. Sequencing was carried out using peripheral blood. Receptor source: a woman at least 80 years old with active or convalescent COVID-19.

The rearrangement uses TRBV7-9 and TRBJ1-1; maybe TRBD1 (6 bases). The CDR3 extends over 14 amino acids. The ends were cut back, 4 bases at V and 1 base at J, with 10 bases in the middle. Per the germline V gene, CDR1 is SEHNR and CDR2 is FQNEAQ (reference sequence). Here the CDR3 reads CASSSDRRNTEAFF. Here the CDR3 DNA reads TGTGCCAGCAGCTCCGACAGGAGGAACACTGAAGCTTTCTTT.

This chain connects TRBV3-1 (or the pseudogene TRBV3-2) to TRBJ1-1, with 9 positions matching TRBD1. The CDR3 has 16 residues. Trimming took 4 bases from V and 1 from J; bases not matched to a gene: 7. Germline assignment: CDR1 LGHDT and CDR2 YNNKEL (reference sequence). This CDR3 reads CASSLTGGFTNTEAFF. CDR3 DNA: TGTGCCAGCAGCCTTACAGGGGGCTTCACGAACACTGAAGCTTTCTTT.

V is TRBV24-1 and J is TRBJ1-2; D perhaps matches TRBD1 (6 bases). CDR3 size: 15 residues. V lost 3 bases and J 4 bases, leaving 14 bases between the germline ends. Germline lookup yields CDR1 KGHDR and CDR2 SFDVKD. The CDR3 DNA reads as TGTGCCACCAGTGATGGACAGTCCCTTAGCTATGGCTACACCTTC. Its protein product is CATSDGQSLSYGYTF.

The sample holds a few counts of this clone. The chain recombines TRBV11-1 with TRBJ2-1, with D perhaps matching TRBD1 (6 bases). Germline V gives CDR1 SGHAT, CDR2 FQDESV (reference sequence). V was clipped by 5 bases and J by 7 bases, with 12 bases between them. There are 13 residues in the CDR3. CDR3 nucleotides: TGTGCCAGCAGCCCCGTAGGGGGTAATGAGCAGTTCTTC. This gives the protein CASSPVGGNEQFF.

As regards this clone: Since a much larger clone is just one base distant, this may be a read error. CDR3 sequence reads: CPSTRLAENTGELFF. The CDR3, as DNA: TGCCCCAGCACCCGACTAGCGGAGAACACCGGGGAGCTGTTTTTT. The V call is TRBV4-1, the J call TRBJ2-2, with TRBD2 matching over 9 bases. The CDR3 is made up of 15 amino acids. The V gene's germline CDR1 is MGHRA and CDR2 YSYEKL.